Below, 10 T cell receptor beta chains from the same sample are listed, as sequenced in a study of regulatory T cells in long-lasting Graves disease. In building TCR beta libraries, iRepertoire HTBI primers were used together with Arm-PCR of CDR3 regions. TCRdb processed the multiplex PCR reads anew with MiXCR; each CDR3 protein has one entry. The sample records 400,000 to 500,000 distinct CDR3 sequences, under 15% being singletons. Time point specified: newly diagnosed GD, antithyroid drugs for less than 3 months. RNA isolated from PBMCs was used to make the TCR library. The same specimen was also included in a second study, on T cells in Graves' hyperthyroidism and ophthalmopathy.

The sample was peripheral blood mononuclear cells (PBMCs), taken at new diagnosis, from a patient treated with antithyroid drugs. These receptors were taken from a woman in her twenties or thirties with Graves disease.

This clonotype appeared many times. The chain joins TRBV11-2 to TRBJ2-7; 7 bases fit TRBD2. V shed 4 bases and J 7 bases; nucleotides not matched to a gene: 16. Germline lookup yields CDR1 SGHAT and CDR2 FQNNGV. The CDR3 spans 16 residues. The DNA for the CDR3 is TGTGCCAGCAGCTCCCCGGGGGAGGGCCCTTCTCGGGAGCAGTACTTC. This sequence encodes CASSSPGEGPSREQYF.

This clonotype was seen many times. V and J are TRBV20-1 and TRBJ1-1; D not resolved. V was pared by 2 bases and J by 0 bases, with 10 bases between. There are 14 residues in the CDR3. Per the germline V gene, CDR1 is DFQATT and CDR2 is SNEGSKA (reference sequence). The CDR3 region is CSARPRLMNTEAFF. The CDR3 bases are TGCAGTGCTAGACCCAGGCTTATGAACACTGAAGCTTTCTTT.

This clonotype was seen many times. This rearrangement joins TRBV11-1 to TRBJ2-1; D could derive from TRBD1 or TRBD2 (5 bases each). Trimming stripped 5 bases from V and 5 bases from J, with 19 bases between. Germline V gene lookup returns CDR1 SGHAT and CDR2 FQDESV (reference sequence). This CDR3 region has 16 residues. For the CDR3, the DNA is TGTGCCAGCAGCCCGAGGGACGCTAGCTTCCACAATGAGCAGTTCTTC. It encodes CASSPRDASFHNEQFF.

This clonotype was picked up many times. V usage is TRBV28 and J usage is TRBJ1-2; no firm D call. V was clipped by 3 bases and J by 0 bases, with 11 bases between them. The germline CDR1 and CDR2 sequences are MDHEN and SYDVKM. The CDR3 sequence is 15 residues long. This chain's CDR3 is CASSLRTFTNYGYTF. Here the CDR3 DNA reads TGTGCCAGCAGTTTGAGGACTTTTACTAACTATGGCTACACCTTC.

This rearrangement joins TRBV24-1 to TRBJ2-2; 7 nucleotides match TRBD1. CDR1 and CDR2 (germline): KGHDR, SFDVKD. The V segment lost 9 bases and the J segment 4 bases; nucleotides outside the gene matches: 16. The CDR3 has 17 amino acids. Here the CDR3 reads CATSSTPGQAPTGELFF. Here the CDR3 DNA reads TGTGCCACCTCCTCGACCCCAGGACAGGCCCCCACCGGGGAGCTGTTTTTT.

This clonotype was detected only a few times. J is TRBJ1-1 and V is TRBV19; 7 bases align to TRBD1. CDR1 and CDR2 from the germline V gene are LNHDA and SQIVND (reference sequence). The CDR3 consists of 15 residues. J gave up 1 base and V 5 bases, and 7 bases lay outside the gene matches. CDR3 nucleotides: TGTGCCAGTAGTGCCCCCGGGACAGCGAACACTGAAGCTTTCTTT. Protein product: CASSAPGTANTEAFF.

In its sample, this clonotype was seen many times. The chain employs TRBV28 and TRBJ1-4; no reliable D call. The length of the CDR3 is 12 residues. The germline gives CDR1 MDHEN, CDR2 SYDVKM. V shed 5 bases and J shed 7 bases, with 8 bases lying between them. CDR3 bases: TGTGCCAGCAGTCCCGTCATTGAAAAACTGTTTTTT. Its translation: CASSPVIEKLFF.

This clonotype was seen ten or more times. In DNA, the CDR3 is TGTGCCAGCTCCCCGTTCAGGGACGAGCAGTACTTC. This encodes CASSPFRDEQYF. V is TRBV18 and J is TRBJ2-7, with D possibly being TRBD1 (5 bases). This CDR3 spans 12 amino acids. V dropped 6 bases and J dropped 5 bases, with 11 bases sitting between them. Germline V gives CDR1 KGHSH, CDR2 LQKENI.

The chain employs TRBV24-1 and TRBJ2-1; 10 bases line up with TRBD1. The CDR3 length is 19 residues. Looked up from germline, CDR1 is KGHDR and CDR2 is SFDVKD. The J segment lost 4 bases and the V segment lost 3 bases, leaving 14 bases of the junction unmatched. The CDR3 DNA reads TGTGCCACCAGTGATCGATCAAGCTTCCGGGACAGGGGATACAATGAGCAGTTCTTC. Translated: CATSDRSSFRDRGYNEQFF.

The rearrangement links TRBV7-9 to TRBJ2-7, with no clear D. V lost 1 base to trimming and J lost 2 bases, with 12 bases between them. This CDR3 comprises 15 residues. Germline V gene data show CDR1 as SEHNR and CDR2 as FQNEAQ (reference sequence). This chain's CDR3 is CASSLGAEPPYEQYF. CDR3 nucleotides: TGTGCCAGCAGCTTAGGGGCGGAACCGCCCTACGAGCAGTACTTC.